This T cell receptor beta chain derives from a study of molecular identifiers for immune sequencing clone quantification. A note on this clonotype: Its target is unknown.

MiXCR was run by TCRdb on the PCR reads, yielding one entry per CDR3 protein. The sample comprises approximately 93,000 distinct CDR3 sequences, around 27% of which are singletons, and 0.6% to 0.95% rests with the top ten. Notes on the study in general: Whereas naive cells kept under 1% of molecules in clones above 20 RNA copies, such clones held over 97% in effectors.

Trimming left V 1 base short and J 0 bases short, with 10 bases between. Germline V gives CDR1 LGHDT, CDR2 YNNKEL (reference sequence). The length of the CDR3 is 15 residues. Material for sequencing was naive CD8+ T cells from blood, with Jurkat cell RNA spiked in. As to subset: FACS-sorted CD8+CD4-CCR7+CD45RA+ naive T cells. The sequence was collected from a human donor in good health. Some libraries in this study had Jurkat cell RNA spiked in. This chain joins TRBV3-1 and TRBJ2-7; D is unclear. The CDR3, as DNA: TGTGCCAGCAGCCAAGGCCCCCAGTCCTCCTACGAGCAGTACTTC. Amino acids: CASSQGPQSSYEQYF.